These T cell receptor beta chains were read from a single sample in a study of blood T cell repertoires in COVID-19. Generated by immunoSEQ multiplex PCR, the TCRdb table keeps only in-frame clones and is missing some. The table shows 300,000 to 350,000 clones, with 87% occurring only once. The sequenced sample consisted of peripheral blood. These receptors came from a man between 18 and 29 years old with active or convalescent COVID-19. Both conserved end residues are part of each CDR3. D genes are given only for firm matches. Size tells how often a clone was seen (once, few, many) or the class of an expanded clone, and some rows leave it out.

j_gene | d_gene | abundance | v_gene | CDR3aa | CDR3nt
TRBJ2-1 | TRBD1 | NA | TRBV10-3 | CAISESRTGSYNEQFF | TGTGCCATCAGTGAGTCGAGGACAGGCTCCTACAATGAGCAGTTCTTC
TRBJ1-1 | TRBD1 | NA | TRBV19 | CASSNPGQGNTEAFF | TGTGCCAGTAGTAACCCGGGACAGGGGAACACTGAAGCTTTCTTT
TRBJ1-2 | NA | NA | TRBV28 | CASSQNYGYTF | TGTGCCAGCAGTCAGAACTATGGCTACACCTTC
TRBJ2-1 | TRBD2 | once | TRBV27 | CASSLFASGSVKHNEQFF | TGTGCCAGCAGTTTATTCGCTAGCGGGAGCGTCAAACACAATGAGCAGTTCTTC
TRBJ1-3 | TRBD1 | NA | TRBV27 | CASSPYRGDGNTIYF | TGTGCCAGCAGTCCGTACAGGGGTGACGGAAACACCATATATTTT
TRBJ2-7 | TRBD2 | NA | TRBV28 | CASSSTTSGGYEQYF | TGTGCCAGCAGTTCCACGACTAGCGGGGGCTACGAGCAGTACTTC
TRBJ2-7 | TRBD1 | NA | TRBV25-1 | CASGRRQGLAYEQYF | TGTGCCAGCGGGAGAAGACAGGGGTTAGCCTACGAGCAGTACTTC
TRBJ1-2 | NA | NA | TRBV2 | CASRNREGNYGYTF | TGTGCCAGCAGGAACAGGGAGGGTAACTATGGCTACACCTTC
TRBJ2-3 | TRBD2 | NA | TRBV5-8 | CASSETVTWTSGLPDTQYF | TGTGCCAGCAGCGAAACGGTGACTTGGACTAGCGGGCTTCCAGATACGCAGTATTTT
TRBJ1-1 | TRBD1 | NA | TRBV7-2 | CASSWGQRNTEAFF | TGTGCCAGCAGCTGGGGACAGAGGAACACTGAAGCTTTCTTT
TRBJ2-5 | TRBD2 | NA | TRBV6-5 | CASRRAGEGETQYF | TGTGCCAGCAGGCGAGCGGGAGAAGGAGAGACCCAGTACTTC
TRBJ1-2 | TRBD1 | NA | TRBV5-1 | CASREGQGIAYGYTF | TGCGCCAGCAGGGAGGGACAGGGGATCGCCTATGGCTACACCTTC
TRBJ2-7 | NA | NA | TRBV7-9 | CASSLSVSGYEQYF | TGTGCCAGCAGCTTATCGGTTTCGGGGTACGAGCAGTACTTC
TRBJ2-1 | NA | NA | TRBV9 | CASSVLPSGDEQFF | TGTGCCAGCAGCGTCCTACCTTCAGGGGATGAGCAGTTCTTC
TRBJ1-1 | NA | NA | TRBV29-1 | CSVDRGFNTEAFF | TGCAGCGTTGATCGGGGGTTTAACACTGAAGCTTTCTTT
TRBJ2-1 | NA | NA | TRBV19 | CASSMDWTGDNEQFF | TGTGCCAGTAGTATGGATTGGACGGGGGACAATGAGCAGTTCTTC
TRBJ2-1 | TRBD2 | NA | TRBV6-2/TRBV6-3 | CASSYQGLAGGPGEQFF | TGTGCCAGCAGTTACCAAGGACTAGCGGGGGGGCCCGGGGAGCAGTTCTTC
TRBJ1-2 | NA | few | TRBV7-9 | CASSPEVRVFSYGYTF | TGTGCCAGCAGCCCCGAAGTGAGGGTTTTCAGCTATGGCTACACCTTC
TRBJ2-2 | NA | once | TRBV5-6 | CASSHDSPGELFF | TGTGCCAGCAGCCACGACAGTCCCGGGGAGCTGTTTTTT
TRBJ2-3 | TRBD2 | NA | TRBV10-2 | CASRPLAVRADTQYF | TGCGCCAGCAGACCTCTAGCGGTCCGGGCAGATACGCAGTATTTT
TRBJ2-7 | TRBD2 | NA | TRBV3-1/TRBV3-2 | CASSRTSGRTTKQYF | TGTGCCAGCAGCAGGACTAGCGGGAGGACGACGAAGCAGTACTTC
TRBJ1-2 | NA | few | TRBV9 | CASSVGAGGPNYGYTF | TGTGCCAGCAGCGTAGGGGCAGGAGGACCTAACTATGGCTACACCTTC
TRBJ2-7 | NA | NA | TRBV5-1 | CASRELAEGEQYF | TGCGCCAGCAGAGAACTCGCAGAGGGCGAGCAGTACTTC
TRBJ1-1 | NA | NA | TRBV12-3/TRBV12-4 | CASSWEEGIAFF | TGTGCCAGCAGTTGGGAGGAGGGGATCGCTTTCTTT
TRBJ1-1 | TRBD1 | NA | TRBV7-9 | CASSLQGAEAFF | TGTGCCAGCAGCTTACAGGGGGCTGAAGCTTTCTTT
TRBJ1-2 | NA | NA | TRBV7-2 | CASSKTVNYGYTF | TGTGCCAGCAGCAAGACAGTTAACTATGGCTACACCTTC
TRBJ2-1 | TRBD2 | NA | TRBV6-6 | CAIYRGGVNNEQFF | TGTGCCATCTACCGCGGGGGGGTGAACAATGAGCAGTTCTTC
TRBJ2-7 | TRBD2 | NA | TRBV6-6 | CASRETSGEAYEQYF | TGTGCCAGCAGAGAGACTAGCGGAGAGGCCTACGAGCAGTACTTC
TRBJ2-1 | TRBD2 | NA | TRBV13 | CASSTARVRGSGKRYDEQFF | TGTGCCAGCAGCACTGCAAGGGTCAGGGGTAGCGGGAAAAGGTATGATGAGCAGTTCTTC
TRBJ2-5 | NA | NA | TRBV2 | CASSEALSFQETQYF | TGTGCCAGCAGTGAAGCTCTGTCCTTCCAAGAGACCCAGTACTTC
TRBJ1-5 | TRBD1 | NA | TRBV9 | CASSVGQGGNQPQHF | TGTGCCAGCAGCGTCGGACAGGGGGGTAATCAGCCCCAGCATTTT
TRBJ2-1 | TRBD2 | NA | TRBV27 | CASSFWGRATNEQFF | TGTGCCAGCAGTTTTTGGGGGAGGGCCACCAATGAGCAGTTCTTC
TRBJ2-3 | NA | NA | TRBV9 | CASSPRQTTDTQYF | TGTGCCAGCAGCCCGCGACAGACCACAGATACGCAGTATTTT
TRBJ2-7 | NA | NA | TRBV2 | CASSHDSYEQYF | TGTGCCAGCAGTCATGACAGTTACGAGCAGTACTTC
TRBJ2-7 | TRBD2 | NA | TRBV2 | CASSRGLVSHEQYF | TGTGCCAGCAGTCGGGGACTAGTGTCCCACGAGCAGTACTTC
TRBJ2-1 | TRBD1 | NA | TRBV9 | CASSVAEGASYNEQFF | TGTGCCAGCAGCGTAGCCGAGGGGGCGTCCTACAATGAGCAGTTCTTC
TRBJ2-7 | NA | NA | TRBV7-2 | CASSASSYEQYF | TGTGCCAGCAGCGCGAGCTCCTACGAGCAGTACTTC
TRBJ2-2 | NA | NA | TRBV4-1 | CASSQVSGPGELFF | TGCGCCAGCAGCCAAGTTTCAGGGCCCGGGGAGCTGTTTTTT
TRBJ2-7 | TRBD2 | NA | TRBV6-2/TRBV6-3 | CASSHYPGRGAYEQYF | TGTGCCAGCAGTCACTATCCGGGACGGGGGGCCTACGAGCAGTACTTC
TRBJ2-5 | TRBD1 | NA | TRBV7-3 | CASSSGTGGETQYF | TGTGCCAGCAGCTCCGGGACAGGGGGAGAGACCCAGTACTTC
TRBJ1-6 | TRBD1 | few | TRBV6-5 | CASSPGGNSPLHF | TGTGCCAGCAGCCCAGGGGGTAATTCACCCCTCCACTTT
TRBJ1-1 | TRBD1 | few | TRBV4-1 | CASSHRQGSLEAFF | TGCGCCAGCAGCCATCGACAGGGCTCCCTAGAAGCTTTCTTT
TRBJ1-5 | TRBD1 | NA | TRBV6-1 | CASSELAGGFGNQPQHF | TGTGCCAGCAGTGAACTCGCAGGGGGGTTCGGCAATCAGCCCCAGCATTTT
TRBJ2-3 | NA | NA | TRBV11-3 | CASSFEGRSTDTQYF | TGTGCCAGCAGCTTTGAGGGCCGAAGCACAGATACGCAGTATTTT
TRBJ1-1 | NA | NA | TRBV29-1 | CSVAQNTEAFF | TGCAGCGTTGCCCAGAACACTGAAGCTTTCTTT
TRBJ2-1 | TRBD2 | NA | TRBV19 | CASSRGLAGATYNEQFF | TGTGCCAGTAGTAGGGGGCTAGCGGGTGCAACCTACAATGAGCAGTTCTTC
TRBJ1-1 | TRBD1 | NA | TRBV5-5 | CASSWGQGGYTEAFF | TGTGCCAGCAGCTGGGGACAGGGAGGGTACACTGAAGCTTTCTTT
TRBJ2-1 | NA | NA | TRBV9 | CASSVIAESSYNEQFF | TGTGCCAGCAGCGTAATAGCGGAAAGCTCCTACAATGAGCAGTTCTTC
TRBJ2-2 | TRBD2 | few | TRBV7-2 | CASRRGTSGSAGELFF | TGTGCCAGCAGAAGAGGGACTAGCGGGAGTGCCGGGGAGCTGTTTTTT
TRBJ1-1 | NA | NA | TRBV11-3 | CASSEDRDNTEAFF | TGTGCCAGCAGCGAGGACAGAGATAACACTGAAGCTTTCTTT
TRBJ2-4 | NA | NA | TRBV19 | CASNHGAKRKAKNIQYF | TGTGCCAGTAACCATGGGGCGAAAAGGAAAGCCAAAAACATTCAGTACTTC
TRBJ2-2 | NA | NA | TRBV4-3 | CASSQERASGINTGELFF | TGCGCCAGCAGCCAAGAACGGGCCTCGGGGATAAACACCGGGGAGCTGTTTTTT
TRBJ2-3 | TRBD1 | NA | TRBV24-1 | CATSAHGTGPDTQYF | TGTGCCACCAGTGCCCACGGGACAGGGCCAGATACGCAGTATTTT